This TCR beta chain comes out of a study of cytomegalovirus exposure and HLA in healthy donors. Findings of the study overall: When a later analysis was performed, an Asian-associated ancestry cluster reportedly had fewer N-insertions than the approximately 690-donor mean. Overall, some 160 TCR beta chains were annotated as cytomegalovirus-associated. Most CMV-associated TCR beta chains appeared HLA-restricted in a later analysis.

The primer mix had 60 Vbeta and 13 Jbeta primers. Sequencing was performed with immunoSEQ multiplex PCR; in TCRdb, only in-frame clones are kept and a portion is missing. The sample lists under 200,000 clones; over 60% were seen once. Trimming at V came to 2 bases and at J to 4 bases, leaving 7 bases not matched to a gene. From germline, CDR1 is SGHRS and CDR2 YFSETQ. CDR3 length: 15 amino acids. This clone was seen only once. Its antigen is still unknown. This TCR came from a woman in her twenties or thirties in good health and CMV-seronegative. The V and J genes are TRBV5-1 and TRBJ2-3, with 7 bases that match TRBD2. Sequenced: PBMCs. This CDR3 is CASSFRGSRADTQYF. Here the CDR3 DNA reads TGCGCCAGCAGCTTTCGCGGGAGTAGGGCAGATACGCAGTATTTT.